This T cell receptor beta chain was sequenced during a study of T cells in Graves' hyperthyroidism and ophthalmopathy. Losses at the gene ends were 6 bases for V and 3 bases for J; bases not matched to a gene: 15. The germline gives CDR1 SGHAT, CDR2 FQNNGV. The CDR3 runs to 20 residues. Regions amplified from RNA transcripts were the TCR beta CDR3 regions. With the HTBI primer set, the TCR CDR3 went through a first round of RT-PCR. MiXCR, run by TCRdb on the multiplex PCR reads, gives a single entry per CDR3 protein. The sample lists hundreds of thousands of distinct CDR3 sequences; about 43% were seen once. In this sample, this clonotype turned up once.

The source material was peripheral blood or thyroid tissue (not recorded which). The chain joins TRBV11-2 to TRBJ2-2, with 14 bases matching TRBD2. This sequence was found in a woman younger than 35 with Graves' hyperthyroidism. Here the CDR3 reads CASRRPGLAGAWGHTGELFF. The DNA of the CDR3 is TGTGCCAGCAGGCGACCGGGACTAGCGGGAGCTTGGGGTCACACCGGGGAGCTGTTTTTT.